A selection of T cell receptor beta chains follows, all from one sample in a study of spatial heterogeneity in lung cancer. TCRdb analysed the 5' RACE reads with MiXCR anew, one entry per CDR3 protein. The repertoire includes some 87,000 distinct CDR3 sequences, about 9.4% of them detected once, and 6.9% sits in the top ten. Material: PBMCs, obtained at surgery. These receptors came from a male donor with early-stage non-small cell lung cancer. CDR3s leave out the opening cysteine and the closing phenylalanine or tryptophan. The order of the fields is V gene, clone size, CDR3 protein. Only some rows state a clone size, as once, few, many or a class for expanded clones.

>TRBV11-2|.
ASPYSPLH
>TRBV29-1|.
SVVADQETQY
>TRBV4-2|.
ASSQENYGYT
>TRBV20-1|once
SARSAGRLPGELF
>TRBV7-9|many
ASSPGLAETQY
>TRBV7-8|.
ASSSRGSPSYEQY
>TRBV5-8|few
ASSPVGRGGRNTQY
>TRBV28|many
ASSYLSYEQY
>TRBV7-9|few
ASSFGGTAVSYEQY
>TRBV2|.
ASSGPTGELF
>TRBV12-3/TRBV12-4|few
ASSSPPSYNEQF
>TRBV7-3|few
ASSLTPGRKQY
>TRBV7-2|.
ASSLVEYEQY
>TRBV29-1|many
SVETSGWADTQY
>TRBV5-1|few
ASSLIPGDNQPQH
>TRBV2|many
ASRVLAGGQTSTDTQY
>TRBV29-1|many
SVNRGVNEQF
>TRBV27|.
ASSLGRNQPQH
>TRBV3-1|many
ASSYGQGTNYGYT
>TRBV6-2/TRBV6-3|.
ASTSPGREQF
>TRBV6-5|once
ASSSRVRPESSYEQY
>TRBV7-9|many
ASSLGDSSNQPQH
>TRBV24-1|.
ATSDPTRGSDTQY
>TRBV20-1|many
SASSSWDTEAF
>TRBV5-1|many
ASSLVAGTFYEQY
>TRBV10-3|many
AISEGLNTEAF
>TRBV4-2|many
ASSQEGKETQY
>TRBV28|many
ASSSTVDTQY
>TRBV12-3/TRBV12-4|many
ASSQGLVSYNEQF
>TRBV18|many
ASSPRIAGVRATDTQY
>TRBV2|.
ASSGGAGRRTEAF
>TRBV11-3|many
ASSVGTTDSYEQY
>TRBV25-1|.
ASSESTGGYSPLH
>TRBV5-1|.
ASRTTGTTGELF
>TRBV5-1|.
ASSRAAGVTLDTQY
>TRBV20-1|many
SARGGTGNTEAF
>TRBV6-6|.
ASSRLLAGGPLNEQF
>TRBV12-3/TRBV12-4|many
ASSFPGGGSREQY
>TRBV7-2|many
ASSFGTSGRQETQY
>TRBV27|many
ASSQYASGSANEQF
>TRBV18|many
ASSPHEGTTEAF
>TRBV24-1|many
ATSDPGQGGETQY
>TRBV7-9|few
ASSPTGRSNEKLF
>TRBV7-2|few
ASSSKPGRQETQY
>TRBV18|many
ACPRRQGTGGAPYEQY
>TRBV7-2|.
ASSWRQGTFRDEQF
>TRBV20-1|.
SASIGGTGTNQPQH
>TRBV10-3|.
AISGASGSDEQF
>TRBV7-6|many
ASSLGVENEQF
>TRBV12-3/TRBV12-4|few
ASSPRRGAGYNEQF
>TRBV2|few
ASEGLDSPLH
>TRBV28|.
ASIPGGTIYEQY
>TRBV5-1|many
ASSLESNTGELF
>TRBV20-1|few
SAVPDRLNYEQY
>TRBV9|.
ASSVAWATDTQY